Shown below are 31 T cell receptor beta chains from a single sample sequenced in a study of STAT3 mutations in large granular lymphocyte leukemia. Study-wide points: At least one immunodominant TCR beta clonotype appeared in every T-cell large granular lymphocyte leukemia patient.

No antigens are known for them. TCRdb keeps only in-frame clones here, not all; method: immunoSEQ multiplex PCR. The repertoire holds over 10,000 clones, 81% seen once, with under 65% in the top ten. The source material was peripheral blood mononuclear cells. The receptors were gathered from a man aged 60 to 69 with T-cell large granular lymphocyte leukemia. Some clones in this sample may be carry-over from other donors' samples.

This clone came up once. J is TRBJ2-1 and V is TRBV30; D is ambiguous. The CDR3 runs to 14 residues. V lost 0 bases and J 8 bases, leaving 14 bases between the germline ends. From germline, CDR1 is GTSNPN and CDR2 SVGIG (reference sequence). The CDR3 bases are TGTGCCTGGAGTGTACCTCCAAGGAAGGATGAGCAGTTCTTC. As protein: CAWSVPPRKDEQFF.

The chain links TRBV27 to TRBJ1-2; tentative D call: TRBD1 (6 bases). CDR1 is MNHEY and CDR2 is SMNVEV in the germline V gene (reference sequence). This CDR3 contains 17 residues. With 5 bases removed from V and 8 bases from J, the gap between germline ends came to 27 bases. The CDR3 DNA is TGTGCCAGCAGTATTGGGCAGGGGCTTACCACCCTCAAAGGCTACACCTTC. Protein product: CASSIGQGLTTLKGYTF.

The chain couples TRBV12-5 to TRBJ1-3, with 8 bases identical to TRBD1. The CDR3 spans 19 residues. V trimming: 6 bases; J trimming: 0 bases; junction bases outside the gene matches: 16. Germline values: CDR1 LGHNT, CDR2 FRNRAP. DNA for the CDR3: TGTGCTAGTGGAGGGACAGGCTATGCGGACCACATCTCTGGAAACACCATATATTTT. It yields the protein CASGGTGYADHISGNTIYF.

This rearrangement joins TRBV27 to TRBJ2-7; 7 bases line up with TRBD2. Germline trimming cut 4 bases from V and 4 bases from J; bases unmatched to any gene: 19. The germline V gene encodes CDR1 MNHEY and CDR2 SMNVEV (reference sequence). CDR3 length: 18 residues. Written as DNA, the CDR3 is TGTGCCAGCAGTTCCATACCCCCAGAGGTAGCGGGTCTATACGAGCAGTACTTC. Its translation: CASSSIPPEVAGLYEQYF.

This chain uses TRBV5-4 with TRBJ2-7; 7 bases map to TRBD2. The CDR3 consists of 14 residues. Per the germline V gene, CDR1 is SGHNT and CDR2 is YYREEE (reference sequence). The V and J ends lost 0 bases and 0 bases, in that order; junction bases with no gene match: 0. CDR3 sequence reads: CASSLGGGSYEQYF. As DNA, the CDR3 is TGTGCCAGCAGCTTGGGGGGGGGCTCCTACGAGCAGTACTTC.

The chain combines TRBV30 with TRBJ2-2; 13 bases agree with TRBD2. Germline-derived CDR1 and CDR2 are GTSNPN and SVGIG (reference sequence). The V segment lost 2 bases and the J segment 5 bases; nucleotides outside the gene matches: 5. The CDR3 is made up of 16 amino acids. CDR3 loop: CAWSPGLAGWTGELFF. For the CDR3, the DNA is TGTGCCTGGAGTCCGGGACTAGCGGGATGGACCGGGGAGCTGTTTTTT.

This clone showed up just once. This sequence joins TRBV27 and TRBJ2-3; 9 bases are a match to TRBD2. V shed 3 bases, J shed 2 bases, and the junction held 12 bases outside the gene matches. Germline V gene sequence: CDR1 MNHEY, CDR2 SMNVEV (reference sequence). This CDR3 comprises 18 residues. The CDR3 protein is CASSFTPWTSVATDTQYF. CDR3 DNA sequence: TGTGCCAGCAGTTTCACGCCTTGGACTAGCGTAGCCACAGATACGCAGTATTTT.

The chain has TRBV19 and TRBJ1-2, with D maybe TRBD1 (5 bases). Germline V gene lookup returns CDR1 LNHDA and CDR2 SQIVND (reference sequence). Trimming took 1 base from V and 3 from J, leaving 9 bases between them. The CDR3 spans 14 residues. CDR3 sequence: CASSIGGSDYGYTF. The CDR3 DNA follows: TGTGCCAGTAGTATAGGGGGCTCTGACTATGGCTACACCTTC.

This clone was picked up one time. V gene TRBV19 combines with J gene TRBJ1-5; TRBD1 matches 9 bases. This CDR3 contains 16 residues. Germline V CDR1 and CDR2: LNHDA, SQIVND (reference sequence). The ends lost 5 bases at V and 4 bases at J; junction bases unmatched: 9. The CDR3 spells CASSLSTGGKNQPQHF. In DNA form, the CDR3 reads TGTGCCAGTAGTTTATCCACAGGGGGCAAGAATCAGCCCCAGCATTTT.

The chain couples TRBV7-9 to TRBJ2-3; D uncertain. CDR3 length: 12 residues. CDR1 SEHNR and CDR2 FQNEAQ come from the germline V gene (reference sequence). V gave up 2 bases and J gave up 4 bases, with 4 bases separating them. The CDR3 DNA reads TGTGCCAGCAGCTTAATGTCAGATACGCAGTATTTT. Translated: CASSLMSDTQYF.

The V and J genes are TRBV6-1 and TRBJ1-3; D not resolved. Germline CDR1 reads MNHNS; CDR2 reads SASEGT. The V gene lost 5 bases and the J gene lost 4 bases, with 9 bases spanning the gap. The CDR3 length is 13 residues. The CDR3 DNA is TGTGCCAGCAGTCCAAGTTTGGGAAACACCATATATTTT. Its translation: CASSPSLGNTIYF.

V gene TRBV5-1 combines with J gene TRBJ1-6; the D is unclear. With 3 bases removed from V and 8 bases from J, the gap between germline ends came to 18 bases. Germline assignment: CDR1 SGHRS and CDR2 YFSETQ. The CDR3 loop spans 16 amino acids. The CDR3: CASSSGEVAWDSPLHF. The CDR3 bases are TGCGCCAGCAGCTCCGGGGAAGTGGCCTGGGATTCACCCCTCCACTTT.

The V call is TRBV7-9, the J call TRBJ2-7; D may be TRBD1 or TRBD2 (5 bases each). V was cut by 5 bases and J by 5 bases, with 16 bases left in between. This CDR3 has 14 residues. Germline loops: CDR1 SEHNR, CDR2 FQNEAQ (reference sequence). The CDR3 DNA follows: TGTGCCAGCAGCCCCCATTTGGGGGTCGACGAGCAGTACTTC. This translates into CASSPHLGVDEQYF.

CDR3 coding DNA: TGTGCCAGCGGTAATCAGCCCCAGCATTTT. Translated, it gives CASGNQPQHF. The chain combines TRBV28 with TRBJ1-5; D gene ambiguous. The V end lost 8 bases, the J end lost 4 bases, and 3 bases lay between the germline ends. This CDR3 comprises 10 residues. Germline V CDR1 and CDR2: MDHEN, SYDVKM.

The rearrangement uses TRBV29-1 and TRBJ2-7; tentatively, D is TRBD1 (5 bases). CDR1 is SQVTM and CDR2 is ANQGSEA in the germline V gene. V lost 6 bases and J lost 2, with 17 bases in between. This CDR3 is 14 amino acids long. The CDR3: CSVTPRVGTYEQYF. The DNA of the CDR3 is TGCAGCGTCACCCCCAGGGTTGGGACCTACGAGCAGTACTTC.

The chain carries TRBV4-2 and TRBJ1-2; D gene ambiguous. Germline CDR1 is LGHNA and CDR2 is YNFKEQ. CDR3 size: 14 residues. With 4 bases removed from V and 5 bases from J, the gap between germline ends came to 14 bases. CDR3 coding DNA: TGTGCCAGCAGCCGGCGGACGGAACCGTATGGCTACACCTTC. Protein: CASSRRTEPYGYTF.

V is TRBV6-6 and J is TRBJ1-4; tentatively, D is TRBD1 (5 bases). V was clipped by 10 bases and J by 2 bases, with 14 bases between them. Per the germline V gene, CDR1 is MNHNY and CDR2 is SVGAGI (reference sequence). The CDR3 is 14 residues long. CDR3: CATVGVDTNEKLFF. The CDR3 DNA sequence: TGTGCCACCGTGGGGGTGGATACTAATGAAAAACTGTTTTTT.

The rearrangement joins TRBV6-6 to TRBJ1-5, with D possibly being TRBD1 (6 bases). Germline V gene data show CDR1 as MNHNY and CDR2 as SVGAGI (reference sequence). The CDR3 consists of 14 residues. V lost 6 bases to trimming and J lost 0 bases, with 9 bases between them. The CDR3: CASSGTFSNQPQHF. For the CDR3, the DNA is TGTGCCAGCAGCGGGACATTTAGCAATCAGCCCCAGCATTTT.

This clone has only a few counts. This chain connects TRBV7-3 to TRBJ2-7; 7 positions match TRBD2. The CDR3 loop spans 17 amino acids. Germline V gives CDR1 SGHTA, CDR2 FQGTGA. V lost 1 base to trimming and J lost 3 bases; unmatched junction nucleotides: 12. CDR3 protein: CASSLMGGTTLLYEQYF. The CDR3, as DNA: TGTGCCAGCAGCTTAATGGGCGGGACTACCCTTCTCTACGAGCAGTACTTC.

The chain couples TRBV18 to TRBJ2-1; 10 nucleotides align to TRBD1. Unmatched junction bases numbered 9, after V lost 6 bases and J lost 4 bases. Germline assignment: CDR1 KGHSH and CDR2 LQKENI. This CDR3 is built from 16 residues. The CDR3 here is CASSVGDRGPYNEQFF. For the CDR3, the DNA is TGTGCCAGCTCTGTCGGGGACAGGGGTCCTTACAATGAGCAGTTCTTC.

This clone was seen only once. The chain joins TRBV30 to TRBJ2-3; D may correspond to TRBD1 or TRBD2 (6 bases each). This CDR3 spans 15 amino acids. Per germline, CDR1 GTSNPN and CDR2 SVGIG (reference sequence). Trimming shortened V by 2 bases and J by 5 bases, and 17 bases separated the two germline ends. CDR3: CAWSPGGGRGDTQYF. DNA of the CDR3: TGTGCCTGGAGTCCAGGAGGGGGTCGTGGAGATACGCAGTATTTT.

The chain recombines TRBV5-4 with TRBJ2-5; D remains unclear. The CDR3 runs 13 residues. CDR1 is SGHNT, CDR2 YYREEE, per germline (reference sequence). Trimming took 0 bases from V and 2 from J, leaving 5 bases between them. The CDR3 sequence: CASSLGLQETQYF. The DNA of the CDR3 is TGTGCCAGCAGCTTGGGGCTACAAGAGACCCAGTACTTC.

The gene calls are TRBV7-9 and TRBJ2-1; 12 nucleotides match TRBD2. This CDR3 region has 18 residues. Germline V gene lookup returns CDR1 SEHNR and CDR2 FQNEAQ (reference sequence). V lost 5 bases to trimming and J lost 7 bases; unmatched junction nucleotides: 15. The CDR3 DNA reads TGTGCCAGCAGCCAAGGCCCTACTAGCGGGAGGAACAGGAATGAGCAGTTCTTC. Amino acid sequence: CASSQGPTSGRNRNEQFF.

The rearrangement uses TRBV27 and TRBJ2-7; TRBD2 aligns across 8 bases. V dropped 8 bases and J dropped 0; count of bases not matched to a gene: 9. This CDR3 spans 15 amino acids. The germline V gene has CDR1 MNHEY and CDR2 SMNVEV (reference sequence). The CDR3 is CASARRREGSYEQYF. DNA for the CDR3: TGTGCCAGCGCCCGCCGCCGGGAGGGCTCCTACGAGCAGTACTTC.

The V gene is TRBV9, the J gene TRBJ2-1; tentative D call: TRBD1 (5 bases). CDR3 length equals 16 residues. Germline CDR1 is SGDLS and CDR2 is YYNGEE. Trimming removed 0 bases from V and 7 bases from J, with 17 bases in between. CDR3 nucleotide sequence: TGTGCCAGCAGCGTAGCGGCCGGACAAGGATGGAATGAGCAGTTCTTC. It encodes CASSVAAGQGWNEQFF.

This clone is a singleton in its sample. This chain joins TRBV27 and TRBJ2-7; 8 bases are a match to TRBD1. Per the germline V gene, CDR1 is MNHEY and CDR2 is SMNVEV (reference sequence). The CDR3 runs to 16 residues. Trimming cost V 3 bases and J 4 bases; bases outside gene matches: 11. The CDR3 DNA sequence: TGTGCCAGCAGTTTCAAACCAGGACAGGGCAAGTACGAGCAGTACTTC. Protein sequence: CASSFKPGQGKYEQYF.

The J gene is TRBJ1-1, the V gene TRBV6-6; D gene uncertain. With 5 bases removed from V and 2 bases from J, the gap between germline ends came to 12 bases. Germline assignment: CDR1 MNHNY and CDR2 SVGAGI (reference sequence). This CDR3 contains 14 residues. The CDR3 loop is CASSPPILNTEAFF. The DNA for the CDR3 is TGTGCCAGCAGTCCCCCCATACTAAACACTGAAGCTTTCTTT.

The chain combines TRBV27 with TRBJ2-1; 7 bases map to TRBD2. CDR1 is MNHEY and CDR2 is SMNVEV in the germline V gene (reference sequence). J gave up 4 bases and V 5 bases, and 8 bases lay outside the gene matches. The CDR3 is 15 residues long. CDR3 sequence (DNA): TGTGCCAGCAGTCGCGGGGCAGCGGGATACAATGAGCAGTTCTTC. It yields the protein CASSRGAAGYNEQFF.

The chain has TRBV6-1 and TRBJ1-5; 12 positions match TRBD1. Per the germline V gene, CDR1 is MNHNS and CDR2 is SASEGT. V was clipped by 3 bases and J by 6 bases; unmatched bases: 3. The CDR3 runs 15 residues. CDR3 DNA sequence: TGTGCCAGCAGTGAGAGGGGACAGGGGGCTCAGCCCCAGCATTTT. It is translated as CASSERGQGAQPQHF.

This chain connects TRBV27 to TRBJ2-3, with TRBD2 identical over 9 bases. This CDR3 has 14 amino acids. Losses at the gene ends were 8 bases for V and 2 bases for J; bases not matched to a gene: 5. The germline gives CDR1 MNHEY, CDR2 SMNVEV (reference sequence). The CDR3 protein is CASGASGATDTQYF. The CDR3 DNA sequence: TGTGCCAGCGGGGCTAGCGGGGCCACAGATACGCAGTATTTT.

The chain carries TRBV5-1 and TRBJ2-3; the D is unclear. V gave up 1 base and J gave up 2 bases, with 14 bases separating them. The germline V gene has CDR1 SGHRS and CDR2 YFSETQ. This CDR3 is built from 16 residues. The DNA for the CDR3 is TGCGCCAGCAGCTTGATCCCCGGGCTTAACACAGATACGCAGTATTTT. It specifies CASSLIPGLNTDTQYF.